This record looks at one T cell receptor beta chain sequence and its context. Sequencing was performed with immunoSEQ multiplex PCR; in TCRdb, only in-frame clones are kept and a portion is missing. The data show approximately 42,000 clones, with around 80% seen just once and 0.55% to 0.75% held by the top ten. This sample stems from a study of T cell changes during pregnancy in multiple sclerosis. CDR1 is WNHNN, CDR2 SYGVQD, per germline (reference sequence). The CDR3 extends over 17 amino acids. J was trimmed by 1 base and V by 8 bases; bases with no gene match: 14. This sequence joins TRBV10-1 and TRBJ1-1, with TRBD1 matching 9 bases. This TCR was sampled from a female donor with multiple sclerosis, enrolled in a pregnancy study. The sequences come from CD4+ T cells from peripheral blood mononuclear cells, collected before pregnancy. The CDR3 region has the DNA TGCGCCAGCCGTCTTGGGACAGGGTCGTCCTGGAACACTGAAGCTTTCTTT. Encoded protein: CASRLGTGSSWNTEAFF.